This TCR beta chain emerged from a study of vaccination and CD4 T cells after COVID-19. This clonotype has just a few counts. Antigen: not known. V shed 6 bases, J shed 0 bases, and the junction held 5 bases outside the gene matches. CDR3 size: 15 residues. CDR1 is DFQATT and CDR2 is SNEGSKA in the germline V gene (reference sequence). The Oncomine TCR Beta short-read assay sequenced DNA from cultured CD4+ T cells. TCRdb independently ran MiXCR on the PCR reads; one entry per CDR3 protein. The top ten clones hold approximately 9.9% of a sample with about 15,000 distinct CDR3 sequences, around 73% of them seen once. Treatment defined: 10-day PBMC culture with coronavirus spike peptide pools or control peptides (ViraFEST assay).

The source is a human donor who had recovered from COVID-19. The V call is TRBV20-1, the J call TRBJ1-6, with 7 positions matching TRBD1. Sequenced material: CD4+ T cells from blood, cultured in vitro. CDR3 protein: CSAVQGSSYNSPLHF. The CDR3 coding sequence is TGCAGTGCCGTACAGGGGAGCTCCTATAATTCACCCCTCCACTTT.